The 7 T cell receptor beta chains reported below all come from one sample, sequenced in a study of CD8+CD57+ T cells in acquired aplastic anemia. For sequencing, patients were chosen who had shown expansion of CD8+CD57+ cells by flow cytometry. Investigators profiled TCR beta VDJ and CDR3 from genomic DNA template. TCRdb analysed the reads with MiXCR anew, one entry per CDR3 protein. The sample has about 160,000 distinct CDR3 sequences; 70% to 80% are singletons. Sequenced: sorted CD4+, CD8+, or CD8+CD57+ T cells (not recorded which) from PBMCs. The receptors shown here come from a human donor with aplastic anemia.

The genes are TRBV9 and TRBJ2-7; TRBD2 agrees at 8 bases. The germline V gene encodes CDR1 SGDLS and CDR2 YYNGEE. The CDR3 loop spans 15 amino acids. V lost 7 bases and J lost 0; bases outside the gene matches: 9. CDR3 DNA: TGTGCCAGCGGACCAGCGGGGGACCCCTCCTACGAGCAGTACTTC. It specifies CASGPAGDPSYEQYF.

V gene TRBV6-2 or TRBV6-3 combines with J gene TRBJ2-7; perhaps TRBD1 as D (6 bases). Looked up from germline, CDR1 is MNHEY and CDR2 is SVGEGT. V gave up 2 bases and J gave up 3 bases, with 8 bases separating them. The length of the CDR3 is 13 residues. CDR3 protein: CASSYRDNYEQYF. Written as DNA, the CDR3 is TGTGCCAGCAGTTACCGGGACAACTACGAGCAGTACTTC.

The rearrangement links TRBV20-1 to TRBJ2-1; 9 bases map to TRBD1. The CDR3 is 14 residues long. Looked up from germline, CDR1 is DFQATT and CDR2 is SNEGSKA (reference sequence). Trimming at V came to 3 bases and at J to 8 bases, leaving 8 bases not matched to a gene. The CDR3 spells CSASLGQGVDEQFF. CDR3 DNA sequence: TGCAGTGCTAGCCTGGGACAGGGAGTCGATGAGCAGTTCTTC.

This clonotype was detected a few times. The chain combines TRBV20-1 with TRBJ1-2; D unresolved. Trimming shortened V by 1 base and J by 4 bases, and 16 bases separated the two germline ends. Germline-derived CDR1 and CDR2 are DFQATT and SNEGSKA (reference sequence). The CDR3 sequence is 15 residues long. The CDR3 region has the DNA TGCAGTGCTAGAGCGATGGGAATACAAGCCTATGGCTACACCTTC. This gives the protein CSARAMGIQAYGYTF.

V is TRBV7-9 and J is TRBJ2-7; 8 bases map to TRBD1. The germline CDR1 and CDR2 sequences are SEHNR and FQNEAQ (reference sequence). Trimming took 5 bases from V and 7 from J; bases not matched to a gene: 10. This CDR3 spans 14 amino acids. CDR3 sequence (DNA): TGTGCCAGCAGCGGACTGGGACAGGCCTGGGAGCAGTACTTC. It specifies CASSGLGQAWEQYF.

This chain uses TRBV5-6 with TRBJ1-5; D is ambiguous. Trimming removed 1 base from V and 5 bases from J, with 4 bases in between. Germline V gives CDR1 SGHDT, CDR2 YYEEEE. This CDR3 comprises 12 residues. This chain's CDR3 is CASSLFDQPQHF. CDR3 bases: TGTGCCAGCAGCTTGTTTGATCAGCCCCAGCATTTT.

The chain links TRBV20-1 to TRBJ2-7; D not certain. V was trimmed by 3 bases and J by 0 bases, leaving 9 bases between them. Germline CDR1 is DFQATT and CDR2 is SNEGSKA (reference sequence). This CDR3 is built from 13 residues. The CDR3 loop is CSASVPVSYEQYF. The CDR3, as DNA: TGCAGTGCTAGTGTGCCGGTCTCCTACGAGCAGTACTTC.